Each of the 12 T cell receptor beta chains below was sequenced from the same sample in a study of T cell responses to AZD1222 COVID-19 vaccine. This table comes from immunoSEQ multiplex PCR, and its TCRdb copy is limited to in-frame clones, with some not included. The repertoire includes 70,000 to 95,000 clones, around nine tenths of them detected once, and about 2.8% sits in the top ten. The source was peripheral blood, collected on day 0 of MenACWY control vaccination. These receptors were obtained from an adult in good health.

This rearrangement joins TRBV6-5 to TRBJ1-1; 9 bases agree with TRBD1. Germline trimming cut 6 bases from V and 4 bases from J; bases unmatched to any gene: 3. Germline V gene sequence: CDR1 MNHEY, CDR2 SVGAGI. The CDR3 is made up of 13 amino acids. The CDR3: CASSTGGGTEAFF. The CDR3 region has the DNA TGTGCCAGCAGCACAGGGGGCGGCACTGAAGCTTTCTTT.

The chain recombines TRBV27 with TRBJ1-2; tentative D call: TRBD1 (6 bases). The CDR3 sequence is 14 residues long. V shed 3 bases and J shed 2 bases, with 10 bases lying between them. Germline values: CDR1 MNHEY, CDR2 SMNVEV (reference sequence). CDR3 nucleotide sequence: TGTGCCAGCAGTTTCCTACAGGGAAACTATGGCTACACCTTC. Its protein product is CASSFLQGNYGYTF.

CDR3 sequence (DNA): TGCGCCAGCAGCTTGGGAGGGGGCGTCTATGGCTACACCTTC. This gives the protein CASSLGGGVYGYTF. The chain carries TRBV5-1 and TRBJ1-2; 7 bases fit TRBD1. J was trimmed by 4 bases and V by 0 bases; bases with no gene match: 3. Germline CDR1 SGHRS, CDR2 YFSETQ. This CDR3 is built from 14 residues. Using reference TRBV5-1 and TRBJ1-2 for the parts outside the CDR3, the full variable domain is KAGVTQTPRYLIKTRGQQVTLSCSPISGHRSVSWYQQTPGQGLQFLFEYFSETQRNKGNFPGRFSGRQFSNSRSEMNVSTLELGDSALYLCASSLGGGVYGYTFGSGTRLTVV.

The V call is TRBV19, the J call TRBJ1-1; 7 positions match TRBD1. The germline V gene encodes CDR1 LNHDA and CDR2 SQIVND (reference sequence). This CDR3 region has 18 residues. J gave up 1 base and V 5 bases, and 16 bases lay outside the gene matches. CDR3 region: CASSFAPGQVPRNTEAFF. The DNA of the CDR3 is TGTGCCAGTAGTTTCGCCCCCGGACAGGTTCCTCGGAACACTGAAGCTTTCTTT.

The CDR3 DNA is TGTGCCAGCAGCCCCTCACCTCGGACAGGTCGGAGGCATGGCTACACCTTC. This gives the protein CASSPSPRTGRRHGYTF. This sequence joins TRBV3-1 (or the pseudogene TRBV3-2) and TRBJ1-2, with 7 bases lining up with TRBD1. Trimming cost V 4 bases and J 6 bases; bases outside gene matches: 17. CDR1 LGHDT and CDR2 YNNKEL come from the germline V gene (reference sequence). CDR3 length equals 17 residues.

Worth noting for this clone: The same CDR3 also results from other DNA sequences found in this sample. J is TRBJ1-5 and V is TRBV18; D is unresolved. CDR1 and CDR2 (germline): KGHSH, LQKENI. The CDR3 length is 14 residues. Trimming shortened V by 3 bases and J by 0 bases, and 6 bases separated the two germline ends. The CDR3 region has the DNA TGTGCCAGCTCACCGGCAGATAGCAATCAGCCCCAGCATTTT. Translated, it gives CASSPADSNQPQHF.

The chain has TRBV13 and TRBJ2-1; 11 bases align to TRBD2. CDR3 length equals 15 residues. The germline CDR1 and CDR2 sequences are PRHDT and FYEKMQ (reference sequence). With V trimmed by 3 bases and J by 4 bases, 2 bases remained unmatched. The CDR3 nucleotides read TGTGCCAGCAGCTTCCCTAGCGGGGGGTACAATGAGCAGTTCTTC. It yields the protein CASSFPSGGYNEQFF. The whole variable domain, remainder taken from reference TRBV13 and TRBJ2-1, is AAGVIQSPRHLIKEKRETATLKCYPIPRHDTVYWYQQGPGQDPQFLISFYEKMQSDKGSIPDRFSAQQFSDYHSELNMSSLELGDSALYFCASSFPSGGYNEQFFGPGTRLTVL.

The V call is TRBV4-3, the J call TRBJ2-1; D gene ambiguous. Germline assignment: CDR1 LGHNA and CDR2 YSLEER. The CDR3 runs to 16 residues. Trimming cost V 0 bases and J 1 base, with 10 bases left between them. The CDR3 nucleotides are TGCGCCAGCAGCCAAGAGTGGACGGGTTCCTACAATGAGCAGTTCTTC. Its translation is CASSQEWTGSYNEQFF.

V usage is TRBV29-1 and J usage is TRBJ2-7; 9 bases align to TRBD1. The V gene end was trimmed by 6 bases and the J gene end by 1 base; junction bases not matched to a gene: 4. Germline V gives CDR1 SQVTM, CDR2 ANQGSEA. The CDR3 loop spans 13 amino acids. DNA of the CDR3: TGCAGCGTCCGGACAGGGGAGTCCTACGAGCAGTACTTC. Its translation is CSVRTGESYEQYF.

J is TRBJ1-5 and V is TRBV5-4; D may be TRBD1 (6 bases). Germline V lookup: CDR1 SGHNT, CDR2 YYREEE (reference sequence). V lost 4 bases, J lost 0 bases, and 11 bases lay in between. The CDR3 spans 15 residues. The chain's CDR3 is CASSGGPYSNQPQHF. For the CDR3, the DNA is TGTGCCAGCAGCGGGGGCCCATATAGCAATCAGCCCCAGCATTTT.

This chain connects TRBV7-2 to TRBJ1-4; 8 bases line up with TRBD1. The CDR3 length is 16 residues. After removal of 2 bases from V and 8 bases from J, the junction contained 10 bases not matched to a gene. Per germline, CDR1 SGHTA and CDR2 FQGNSA. CDR3 protein: CASSLTPDRAREKLFF. Written as DNA, the CDR3 is TGTGCCAGCAGCTTAACCCCGGACAGGGCGCGCGAAAAACTGTTTTTT.

The V call is TRBV10-2, the J call TRBJ2-3; D unresolved. The CDR3 totals 16 residues. Germline V lookup: CDR1 WSHSY, CDR2 SAAADI. V was shortened by 6 bases and J by 2 bases, with 18 bases between the two germline ends. The CDR3: CASRPGVAANTDTQYF. In DNA form, the CDR3 reads TGCGCCAGCAGGCCAGGCGTGGCGGCCAACACAGATACGCAGTATTTT.